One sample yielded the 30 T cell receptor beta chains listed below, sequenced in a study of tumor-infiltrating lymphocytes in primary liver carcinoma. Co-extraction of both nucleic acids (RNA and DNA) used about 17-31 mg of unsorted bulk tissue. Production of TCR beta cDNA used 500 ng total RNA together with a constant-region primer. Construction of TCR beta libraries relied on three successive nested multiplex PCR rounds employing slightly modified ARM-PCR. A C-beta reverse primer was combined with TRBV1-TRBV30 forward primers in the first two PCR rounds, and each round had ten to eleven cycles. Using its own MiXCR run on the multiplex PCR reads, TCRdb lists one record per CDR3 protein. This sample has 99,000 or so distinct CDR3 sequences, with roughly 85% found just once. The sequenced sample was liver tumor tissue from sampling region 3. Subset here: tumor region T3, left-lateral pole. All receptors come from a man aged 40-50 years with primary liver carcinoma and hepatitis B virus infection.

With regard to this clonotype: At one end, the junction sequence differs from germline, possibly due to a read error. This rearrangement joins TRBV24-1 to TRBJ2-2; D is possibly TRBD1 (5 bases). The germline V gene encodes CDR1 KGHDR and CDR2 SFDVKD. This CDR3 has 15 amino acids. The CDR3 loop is CTTSEGDYDTGELFF. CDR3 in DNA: TGCACCACCAGTGAAGGGGATTACGACACCGGGGAGCTGTTTTTT.

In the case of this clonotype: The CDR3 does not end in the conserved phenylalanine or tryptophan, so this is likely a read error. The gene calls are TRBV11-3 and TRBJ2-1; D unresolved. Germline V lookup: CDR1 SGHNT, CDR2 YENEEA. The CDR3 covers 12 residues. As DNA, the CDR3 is TGTGCCGGCAGCTTAACCCCAACTGAACAGTTCCTC. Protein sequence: CAGSLTPTEQFL.

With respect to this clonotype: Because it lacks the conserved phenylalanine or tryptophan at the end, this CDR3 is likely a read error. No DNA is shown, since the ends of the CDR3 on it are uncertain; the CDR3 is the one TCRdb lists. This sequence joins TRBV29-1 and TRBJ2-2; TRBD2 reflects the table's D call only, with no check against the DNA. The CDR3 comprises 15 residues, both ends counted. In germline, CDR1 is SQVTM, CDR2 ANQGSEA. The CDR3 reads CSVGTSAANTGKLYY.

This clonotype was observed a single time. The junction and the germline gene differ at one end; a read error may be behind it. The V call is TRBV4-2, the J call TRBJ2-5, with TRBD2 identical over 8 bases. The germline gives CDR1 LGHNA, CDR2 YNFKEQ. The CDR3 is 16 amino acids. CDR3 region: CASCQASSGFQETQYF. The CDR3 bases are TGTGCCAGCTGCCAAGCGTCTAGCGGGTTTCAAGAGACCCAATACTTC.

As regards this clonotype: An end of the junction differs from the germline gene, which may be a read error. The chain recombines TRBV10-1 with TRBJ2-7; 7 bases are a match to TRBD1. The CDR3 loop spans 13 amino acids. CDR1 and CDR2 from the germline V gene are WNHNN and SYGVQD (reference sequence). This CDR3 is CANTAILGGEHYF. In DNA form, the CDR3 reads TGCGCCAACACCGCAATCCTAGGGGGCGAGCATTACTTC.

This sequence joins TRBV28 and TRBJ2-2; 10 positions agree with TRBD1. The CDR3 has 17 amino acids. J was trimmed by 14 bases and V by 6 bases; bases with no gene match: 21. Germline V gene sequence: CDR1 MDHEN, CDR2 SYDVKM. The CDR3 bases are TGTGCCAGCAGAGGGGGACAGGGGTATCGGAACACCGGGGGACTGTTTTTT. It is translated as CASRGGQGYRNTGGLFF.

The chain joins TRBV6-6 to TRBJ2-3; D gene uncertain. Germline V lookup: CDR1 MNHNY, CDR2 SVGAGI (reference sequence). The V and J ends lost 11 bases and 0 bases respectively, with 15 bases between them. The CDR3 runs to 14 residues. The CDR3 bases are TGTGCCTGCACCCCGCCTGGGAGCACAGATACGCAGTATTTT. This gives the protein CACTPPGSTDTQYF.

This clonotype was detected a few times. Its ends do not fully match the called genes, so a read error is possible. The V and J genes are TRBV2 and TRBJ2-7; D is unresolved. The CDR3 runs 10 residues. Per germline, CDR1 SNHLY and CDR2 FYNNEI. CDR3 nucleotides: TGTGCCAGCAGTGGGGTCCTTAGGGACTTC. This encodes CASSGVLRDF.

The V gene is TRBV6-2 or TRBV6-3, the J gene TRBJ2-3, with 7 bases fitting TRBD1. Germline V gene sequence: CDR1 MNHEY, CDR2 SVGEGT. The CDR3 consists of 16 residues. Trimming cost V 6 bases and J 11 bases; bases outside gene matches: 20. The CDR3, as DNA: TGTGCCAGCAGCCCTCGAGACACGGCGACAGGGCTTATGCAGTATTTT. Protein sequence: CASSPRDTATGLMQYF.

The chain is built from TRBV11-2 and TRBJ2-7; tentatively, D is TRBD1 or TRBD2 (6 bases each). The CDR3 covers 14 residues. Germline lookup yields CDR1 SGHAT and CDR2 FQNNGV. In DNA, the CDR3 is TGTACTAGCAGCTCTAACAGGGACTCCTACGAGCAGTACTTC. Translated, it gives CTSSSNRDSYEQYF.

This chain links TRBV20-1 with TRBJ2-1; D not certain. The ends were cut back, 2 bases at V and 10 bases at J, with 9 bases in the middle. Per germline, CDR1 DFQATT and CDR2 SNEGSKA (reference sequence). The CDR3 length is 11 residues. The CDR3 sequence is CSARQEREQFF. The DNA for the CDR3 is TGCAGTGCTAGACAGGAGAGGGAGCAGTTCTTC.

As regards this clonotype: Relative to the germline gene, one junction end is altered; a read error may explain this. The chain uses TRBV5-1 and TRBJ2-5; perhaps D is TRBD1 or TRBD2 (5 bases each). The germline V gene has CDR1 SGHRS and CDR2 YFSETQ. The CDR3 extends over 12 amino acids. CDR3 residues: CASNWDQETQYF. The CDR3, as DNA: TGCGCCAGCAACTGGGACCAAGAGACCCAGTATTTC.

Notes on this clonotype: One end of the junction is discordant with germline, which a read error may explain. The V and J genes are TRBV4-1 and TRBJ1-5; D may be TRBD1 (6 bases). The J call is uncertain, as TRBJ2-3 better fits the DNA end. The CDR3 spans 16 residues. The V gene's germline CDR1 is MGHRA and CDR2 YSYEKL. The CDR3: CASSQDQGRQNQPQYF. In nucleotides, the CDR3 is TGTGCCAGCAGCCAAGATCAGGGGCGGCAGAATCAGCCCCAGTATTTT.

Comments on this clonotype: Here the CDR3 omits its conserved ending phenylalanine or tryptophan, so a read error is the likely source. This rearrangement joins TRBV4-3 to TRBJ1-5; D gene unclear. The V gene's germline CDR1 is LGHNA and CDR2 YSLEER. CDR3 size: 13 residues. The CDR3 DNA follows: TGCGCCAACAGCCAAGATCGAAGTCAGCCCCAGCATTAT. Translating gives CANSQDRSQPQHY.

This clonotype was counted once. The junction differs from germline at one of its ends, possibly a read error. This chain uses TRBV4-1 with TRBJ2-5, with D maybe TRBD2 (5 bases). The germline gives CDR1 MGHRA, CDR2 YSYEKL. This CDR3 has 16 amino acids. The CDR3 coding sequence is TGCGTCAGCAGCCAAGATTGGGGAGCTCACCAAGAGGTCCAGTACTTC. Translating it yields CVSSQDWGAHQEVQYF.

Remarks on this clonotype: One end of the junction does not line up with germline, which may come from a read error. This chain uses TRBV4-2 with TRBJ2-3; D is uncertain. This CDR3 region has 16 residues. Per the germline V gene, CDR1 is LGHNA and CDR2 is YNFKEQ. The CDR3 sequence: CASSQESTPRTDTQYF. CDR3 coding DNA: TGTGCAAGCAGCCAGGAGTCAACCCCTCGCACAGATACGCAGTATTTT.

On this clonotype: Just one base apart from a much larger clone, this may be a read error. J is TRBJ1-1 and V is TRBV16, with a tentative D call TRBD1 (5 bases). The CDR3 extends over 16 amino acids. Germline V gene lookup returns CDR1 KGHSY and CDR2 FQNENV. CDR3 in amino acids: CASSQNDGGVNTEASF. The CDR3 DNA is TGTGCCAGCAGCCAAAACGACGGAGGGGTGAACACTGAAGCTTCCTTT.

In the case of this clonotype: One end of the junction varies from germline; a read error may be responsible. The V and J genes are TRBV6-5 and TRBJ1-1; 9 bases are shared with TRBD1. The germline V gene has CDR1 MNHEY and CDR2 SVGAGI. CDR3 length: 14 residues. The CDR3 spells CTSSTRDRVTEAFF. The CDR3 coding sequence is TGTACCAGCAGTACGCGGGACAGGGTCACTGAAGCTTTCTTT.

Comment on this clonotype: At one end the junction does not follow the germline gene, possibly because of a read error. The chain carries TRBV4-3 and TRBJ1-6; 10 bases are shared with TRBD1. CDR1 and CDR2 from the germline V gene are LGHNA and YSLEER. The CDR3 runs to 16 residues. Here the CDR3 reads CTSNSWDRGRSSPLHF. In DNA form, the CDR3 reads TGCACCAGCAACTCCTGGGACAGGGGAAGGAGTTCACCCCTCCACTTT.

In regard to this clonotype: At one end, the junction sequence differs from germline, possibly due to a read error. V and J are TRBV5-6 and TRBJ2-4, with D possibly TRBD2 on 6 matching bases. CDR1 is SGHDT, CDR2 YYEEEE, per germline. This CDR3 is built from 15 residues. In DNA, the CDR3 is TGTGCCAACAGCCTGGAGGGGCTAGCCAAAAAGATTCAGTACTTC. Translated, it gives CANSLEGLAKKIQYF.

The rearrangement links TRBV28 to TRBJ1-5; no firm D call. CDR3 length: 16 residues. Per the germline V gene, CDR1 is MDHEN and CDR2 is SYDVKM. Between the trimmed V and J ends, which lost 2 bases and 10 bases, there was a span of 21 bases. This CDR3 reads CASSLVRRARGQPQHF. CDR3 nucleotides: TGTGCCAGCAGTTTAGTTAGGAGGGCCCGGGGTCAACCCCAGCATTTT.

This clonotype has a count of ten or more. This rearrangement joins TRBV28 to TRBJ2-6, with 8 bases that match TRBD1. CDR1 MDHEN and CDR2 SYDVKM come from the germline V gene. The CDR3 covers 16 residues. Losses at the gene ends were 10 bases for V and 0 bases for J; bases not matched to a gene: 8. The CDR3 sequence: CATAPGGVSGANVLTF. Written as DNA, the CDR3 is TGTGCCACCGCCCCAGGGGGCGTCTCTGGGGCCAACGTCCTGACTTTC.

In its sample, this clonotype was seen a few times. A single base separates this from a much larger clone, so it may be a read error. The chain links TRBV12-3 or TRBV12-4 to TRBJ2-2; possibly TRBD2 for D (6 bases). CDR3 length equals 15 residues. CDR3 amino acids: CANSGPAGTTGELFF. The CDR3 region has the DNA TGTGCCAACAGTGGACCAGCGGGTACCACCGGGGAGCTGTTTTTT.

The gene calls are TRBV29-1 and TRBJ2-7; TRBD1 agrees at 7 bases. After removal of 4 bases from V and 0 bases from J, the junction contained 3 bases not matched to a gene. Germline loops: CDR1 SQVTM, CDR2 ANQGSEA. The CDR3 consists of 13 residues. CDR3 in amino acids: CSVVRDSSYEQYF. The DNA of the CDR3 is TGCAGCGTTGTTCGGGACAGCTCCTACGAGCAGTACTTC.

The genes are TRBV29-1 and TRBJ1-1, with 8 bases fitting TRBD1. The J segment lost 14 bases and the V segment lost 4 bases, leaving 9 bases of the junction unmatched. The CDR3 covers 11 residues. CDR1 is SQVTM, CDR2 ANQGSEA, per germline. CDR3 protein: CSVGAGRGPFF. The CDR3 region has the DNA TGCAGCGTTGGTGCTGGCAGGGGGCCATTCTTT.

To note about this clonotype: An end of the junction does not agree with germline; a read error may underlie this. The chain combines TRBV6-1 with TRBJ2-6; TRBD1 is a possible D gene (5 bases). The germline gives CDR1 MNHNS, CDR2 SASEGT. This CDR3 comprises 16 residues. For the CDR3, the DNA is TGTGCCAGCAGTGAACAGGGATTAGTTGGGGCCAACGTCCTGAGTTTC. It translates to CASSEQGLVGANVLSF.

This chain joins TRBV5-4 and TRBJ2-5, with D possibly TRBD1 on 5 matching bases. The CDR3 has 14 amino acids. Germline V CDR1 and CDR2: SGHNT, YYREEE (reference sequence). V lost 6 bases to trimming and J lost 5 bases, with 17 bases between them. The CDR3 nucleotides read TGTGCCAGCAATCCAGCACAGGTGGGGGAGACCCAGTACTTC. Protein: CASNPAQVGETQYF.

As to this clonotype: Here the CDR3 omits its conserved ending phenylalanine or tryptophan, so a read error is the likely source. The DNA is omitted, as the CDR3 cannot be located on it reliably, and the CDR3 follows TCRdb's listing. The CDR3: CASSRPWAGPLSGANVMTL. The chain recombines TRBV6-5 with TRBJ2-6; the DNA was not compared with TRBD2, the D call given in the table. Germline V CDR1 and CDR2: MNHEY, SVGAGI. The CDR3 has 19 amino acids, counting both end residues.

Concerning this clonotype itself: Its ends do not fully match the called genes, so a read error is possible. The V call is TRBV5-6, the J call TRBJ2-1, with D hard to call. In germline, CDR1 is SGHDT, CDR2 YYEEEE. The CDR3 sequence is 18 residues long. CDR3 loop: CASCSLFSCSSSCNEQFF. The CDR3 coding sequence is TGTGCCAGCTGCTCCCTATTTAGCTGTTCAAGCTCCTGCAATGAGCAGTTCTTC.

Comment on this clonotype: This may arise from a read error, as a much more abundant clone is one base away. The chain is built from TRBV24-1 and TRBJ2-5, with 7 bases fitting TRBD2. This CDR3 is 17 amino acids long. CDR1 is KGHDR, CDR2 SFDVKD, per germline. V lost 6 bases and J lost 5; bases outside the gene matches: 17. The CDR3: CATSRYDLTGGGETQYF. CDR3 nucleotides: TGTGCCACCAGTCGGTACGATCTAACGGGAGGAGGCGAGACCCAGTACTTC.